This T cell receptor beta chain was sequenced for a study of CD8 T cells in Susac syndrome. Note on this clonotype: Its antigen is as yet unknown.

Overall study results and limits: Only a relatively small number of individuals were included in the TCR sequencing and HLA analysis.

V gave up 4 bases and J gave up 8 bases, with 10 bases separating them. The CDR3 extends over 12 amino acids. Germline-derived CDR1 and CDR2 are LGHDT and YNNKEL (reference sequence). Reverse transcription used roughly 0.5 to 1 ug RNA and random hexamers. The amplification used immunoSEQ multiplex PCR on TCR beta CDR3; it spanned 54 Vbeta and 13 Jbeta. TCRdb fed the immunoSEQ multiplex PCR reads into MiXCR, producing one record per CDR3 protein. The sample has hundreds of thousands of distinct CDR3 sequences, 93% seen once. From blood CD8+ and CD4+ T cells, TCR beta sequences were generated. Relapsing-remitting disease, either stable or active, was present in the multiple sclerosis controls, who were treatment-naive patients.

Sequenced sample: CD4+ T cells from PBMCs. The rearrangement links TRBV3-1 to TRBJ2-3; D unresolved. The receptor was isolated from a human donor with multiple sclerosis. The CDR3 region is CASSRGRRTQYF. The CDR3 coding sequence is TGTGCCAGCAGCCGGGGTCGGCGTACGCAGTATTTT.